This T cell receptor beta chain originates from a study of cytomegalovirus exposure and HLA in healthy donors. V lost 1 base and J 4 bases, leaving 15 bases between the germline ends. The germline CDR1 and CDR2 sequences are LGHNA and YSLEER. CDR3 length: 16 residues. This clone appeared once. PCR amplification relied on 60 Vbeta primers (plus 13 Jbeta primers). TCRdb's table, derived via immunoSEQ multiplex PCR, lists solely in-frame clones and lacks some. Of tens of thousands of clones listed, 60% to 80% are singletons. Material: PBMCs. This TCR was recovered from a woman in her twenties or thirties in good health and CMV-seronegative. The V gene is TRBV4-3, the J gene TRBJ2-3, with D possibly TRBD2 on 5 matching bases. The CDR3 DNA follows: TGCGCCAGCAGCCAAGGTGGGAGAGGGATTGCAGATACGCAGTATTTT. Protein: CASSQGGRGIADTQYF.